The T cell receptor (beta chain) described here comes from a study of blood T cell repertoires in COVID-19. Across the study: Spain, Italy and the United States supplied samples that represented acute and convalescent COVID-19.

The V segment lost 4 bases and the J segment 4 bases; nucleotides outside the gene matches: 9. Germline assignment: CDR1 SEHNR and CDR2 FQNEAQ (reference sequence). This CDR3 region has 16 residues. Authors' data handling: The assay estimated nucleated cells by amplifying reference gene primers. The method was immunoSEQ multiplex PCR; TCRdb's version includes in-frame clones alone and lacks a portion of them. That table gives V, J and clone size, and the DNA gave D and trimming. The repertoire holds under 35,000 clones, with roughly nine tenths as singletons. Material for sequencing was peripheral blood. The chain employs TRBV7-9 and TRBJ1-1; 10 positions match TRBD1. This clonotype was obtained from a human donor in a cohort sampled during active COVID-19. The DNA of the CDR3 is TGTGCCAGCAGCTACACACCGGGACAGGGGAGCACTGAAGCTTTCTTT. Its translation is CASSYTPGQGSTEAFF.